The 17 T cell receptor beta chains given below trace back to one sample, sequenced in a study of OX40 agonist ivuxolimab in advanced cancers. Generated by immunoSEQ multiplex PCR, the TCRdb table keeps only in-frame clones and is missing some. The repertoire includes more than 70,000 clones, approximately 90% of them detected once, and 2.5% to 3.5% sits in the top ten. The source was CD4+ or CD8+ T cells sorted from blood, collected in a trial of the OX40 agonist ivuxolimab. All receptors come from an adult with an advanced solid tumor such as melanoma, head and neck, liver or kidney cancer.

This chain links TRBV19 with TRBJ1-1, with TRBD1 identical over 7 bases. The CDR3 runs to 13 residues. V gave up 8 bases and J gave up 7 bases; unmatched junction bases: 10. From germline, CDR1 is LNHDA and CDR2 SQIVND (reference sequence). The CDR3 sequence: CASGTVPGGEAFF. Written as DNA, the CDR3 is TGTGCCAGTGGGACAGTCCCAGGCGGTGAAGCTTTCTTT.

This chain joins TRBV5-1 and TRBJ2-5; no firm D call. Germline V lookup: CDR1 SGHRS, CDR2 YFSETQ. The CDR3 has 13 residues. V was clipped by 4 bases and J by 9 bases, with 16 bases between them. The chain's CDR3 is CASSPLALGSQYF. CDR3 nucleotide sequence: TGCGCCAGCAGCCCCTTGGCCCTGGGGTCCCAGTACTTC.

The chain is built from TRBV5-6 and TRBJ2-5; no clear D gene. The ends were cut back, 0 bases at V and 2 bases at J, with 11 bases in the middle. Germline V gene data show CDR1 as SGHDT and CDR2 as YYEEEE. This CDR3 region has 15 residues. The CDR3 DNA reads TGTGCCAGCAGCTTGGGCATACATCTTCAAGAGACCCAGTACTTC. Translated: CASSLGIHLQETQYF.

The chain recombines TRBV18 with TRBJ2-5; 8 bases are shared with TRBD2. Per the germline V gene, CDR1 is KGHSH and CDR2 is LQKENI. The CDR3 has 17 amino acids. J was trimmed by 4 bases and V by 1 base; bases with no gene match: 11. The CDR3 DNA follows: TGTGCCAGCTCACCACGGGACGGAGCGGGGGTTGGAGAGACCCAGTACTTC. Translation gives CASSPRDGAGVGETQYF.

V usage is TRBV14 and J usage is TRBJ1-2; 9 bases align to TRBD1. The CDR3 sequence is 15 residues long. In germline, CDR1 is SGHDN, CDR2 FVKESK. The junction had 5 bases not matched to a gene; V was cut back by 4 bases and J by 2 bases. DNA for the CDR3: TGTGCCAGCAGCCCCCGGACAGGGGTAAACTATGGCTACACCTTC. It specifies CASSPRTGVNYGYTF.

The chain uses TRBV7-6 and TRBJ1-1, with TRBD1 identical over 7 bases. Germline CDR1 SGHVS, CDR2 FNYEAQ. The CDR3 sequence is 14 residues long. Unmatched junction bases numbered 10, after V lost 6 bases and J lost 6 bases. CDR3 sequence reads: CASSTRRGRAEAFF. CDR3 coding DNA: TGTGCCAGCAGTACTAGGAGGGGGCGCGCTGAAGCTTTCTTT.

This chain uses TRBV19 with TRBJ2-2; the D gene is possibly TRBD2 (6 bases). The CDR3 spans 13 residues. The germline gives CDR1 LNHDA, CDR2 SQIVND (reference sequence). Trimming cost V 3 bases and J 5 bases, with 7 bases left between them. CDR3 nucleotides: TGTGCCAGTAGTATCGGGGGAACCGGGGAGCTGTTTTTT. This gives the protein CASSIGGTGELFF.

V is TRBV5-5 and J is TRBJ1-4; no firm D call. Germline V lookup: CDR1 SGHKS, CDR2 YYEKEE (reference sequence). The CDR3 length is 15 residues. Trimming removed 1 base from V and 4 bases from J, with 11 bases in between. CDR3 region: CASSLFRDLNEKLFF. The CDR3 DNA reads as TGTGCCAGCAGCTTGTTTCGGGATCTTAATGAAAAACTGTTTTTT.

A few counts support this clone. The J gene is TRBJ2-1, the V gene TRBV5-1; the D gene is possibly TRBD1 (6 bases). CDR3 length equals 16 residues. CDR1 and CDR2 (germline): SGHRS, YFSETQ. V was clipped by 4 bases and J by 4 bases, with 18 bases between them. CDR3 residues: CASSGYPDRNYNEQFF. The CDR3 region has the DNA TGCGCCAGCAGCGGATACCCCGACAGGAATTACAATGAGCAGTTCTTC.

CDR3 sequence reads: CASSPPDRAGYTF. The CDR3, as DNA: TGTGCCAGCAGCCCCCCGGACAGGGCAGGCTACACCTTC. This chain joins TRBV11-2 and TRBJ1-2, with TRBD1 matching over 8 bases. V lost 5 bases to trimming and J lost 8 bases; unmatched junction nucleotides: 7. Germline CDR1 and CDR2: SGHAT and FQNNGV. The CDR3 is made up of 13 amino acids.

This rearrangement joins TRBV10-1 to TRBJ1-4, with 9 bases that match TRBD1. This CDR3 has 17 amino acids. Losses at the gene ends were 2 bases for V and 0 bases for J; bases not matched to a gene: 4. The germline V gene encodes CDR1 WNHNN and CDR2 SYGVQD (reference sequence). CDR3 residues: CASSEGDRVATNEKLFF. In DNA form, the CDR3 reads TGCGCCAGCAGTGAGGGGGACAGGGTAGCAACTAATGAAAAACTGTTTTTT.

This clone was observed a handful of times. This sequence joins TRBV6-5 and TRBJ1-2; 8 nucleotides align to TRBD1. With 2 bases clipped from V and 4 bases from J, the junction kept 6 bases outside the gene matches. Germline V gene lookup returns CDR1 MNHEY and CDR2 SVGAGI. The CDR3 totals 15 residues. The CDR3 reads CASSYRTGTSYGYTF. The CDR3 DNA follows: TGTGCCAGCAGTTACCGGACAGGGACAAGCTATGGCTACACCTTC.

The genes are TRBV6-1 and TRBJ1-5; tentative D call: TRBD1 (5 bases). The CDR3 has 15 amino acids. Germline assignment: CDR1 MNHNS and CDR2 SASEGT. V was shortened by 1 base and J by 10 bases, with 17 bases between the two germline ends. In nucleotides, the CDR3 is TGTGCCAGCAGTGAAGTGGGGACGGAGCTTAATCCCCAGCATTTT. It codes for CASSEVGTELNPQHF.

The chain recombines TRBV19 with TRBJ1-1, with D unresolved. CDR3 length equals 13 residues. Germline CDR1 and CDR2: LNHDA and SQIVND (reference sequence). V gave up 6 bases and J gave up 1 base, with 9 bases separating them. The CDR3 DNA reads as TGTGCCAGTAGCCGGACGGCGAACACTGAAGCTTTCTTT. It codes for CASSRTANTEAFF.

The chain carries TRBV5-1 and TRBJ1-2; no definite D call. This CDR3 is 15 amino acids long. Germline V lookup: CDR1 SGHRS, CDR2 YFSETQ. V was shortened by 4 bases and J by 0 bases, with 13 bases between the two germline ends. Here the CDR3 DNA reads TGCGCCAGCAGCACCTCGGCACCGACTAACTATGGCTACACCTTC. Protein sequence: CASSTSAPTNYGYTF. The full variable domain, its missing parts supplied by reference TRBV5-1 and TRBJ1-2, is KAGVTQTPRYLIKTRGQQVTLSCSPISGHRSVSWYQQTPGQGLQFLFEYFSETQRNKGNFPGRFSGRQFSNSRSEMNVSTLELGDSALYLCASSTSAPTNYGYTFGSGTRLTVV.

The gene calls are TRBV29-1 and TRBJ2-3; D is uncertain. Germline CDR1 reads SQVTM; CDR2 reads ANQGSEA. The CDR3 loop spans 13 amino acids. Trimming removed 6 bases at V and 0 bases at J, with 10 bases between. This chain's CDR3 is CSVAVSSTDTQYF. The CDR3 DNA sequence: TGCAGCGTCGCAGTATCTAGCACAGATACGCAGTATTTT.

The CDR3, as DNA: TGCGCCAGCAGCTTGTCTCGGGGACAGACCGGGGAGCTGTTTTTT. This sequence encodes CASSLSRGQTGELFF. V gene TRBV5-1 combines with J gene TRBJ2-2; 7 positions match TRBD1. The CDR3 covers 15 residues. Trimming at V came to 1 base and at J to 5 bases, leaving 5 bases not matched to a gene. Germline loops: CDR1 SGHRS, CDR2 YFSETQ.